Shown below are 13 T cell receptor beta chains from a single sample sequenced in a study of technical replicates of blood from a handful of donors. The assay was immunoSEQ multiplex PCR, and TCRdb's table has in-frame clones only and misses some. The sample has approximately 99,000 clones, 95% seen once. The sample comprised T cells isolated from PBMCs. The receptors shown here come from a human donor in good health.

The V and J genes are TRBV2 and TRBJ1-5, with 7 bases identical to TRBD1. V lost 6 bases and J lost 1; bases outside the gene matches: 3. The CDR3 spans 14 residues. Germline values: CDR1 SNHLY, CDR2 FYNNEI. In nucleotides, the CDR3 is TGTGCCAGCAGACAGGGGCCAAGCAATCAGCCCCAGCATTTT. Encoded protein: CASRQGPSNQPQHF.

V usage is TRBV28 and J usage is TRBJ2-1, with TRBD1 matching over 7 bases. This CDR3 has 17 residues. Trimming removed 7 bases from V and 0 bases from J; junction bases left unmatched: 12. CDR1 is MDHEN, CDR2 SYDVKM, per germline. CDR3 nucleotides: TGTGCCAGCACAATGCATAAGGGGACAGCCTCCTACAATGAGCAGTTCTTC. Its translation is CASTMHKGTASYNEQFF. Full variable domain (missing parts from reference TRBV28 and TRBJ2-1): DVKVTQSSRYLVKRTGEKVFLECVQDMDHENMFWYRQDPGLGLRLIYFSYDVKMKEKGDIPEGYSVSREKKERFSLILESASTNQTSMYLCASTMHKGTASYNEQFFGPGTRLTVL.

The CDR3 sequence: CASRVQAGSFGYTF. The CDR3 coding sequence is TGTGCCAGCAGGGTACAGGCGGGGTCATTTGGCTACACCTTC. The chain combines TRBV2 with TRBJ1-2; maybe TRBD1 (5 bases). This CDR3 contains 14 residues. V was pared by 6 bases and J by 7 bases, with 18 bases between. The germline gives CDR1 SNHLY, CDR2 FYNNEI.

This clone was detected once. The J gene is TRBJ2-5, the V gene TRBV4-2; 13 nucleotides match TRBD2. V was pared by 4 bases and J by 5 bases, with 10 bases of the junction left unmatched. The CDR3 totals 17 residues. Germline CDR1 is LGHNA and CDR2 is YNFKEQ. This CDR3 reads CASSRAGLAGERETQYF. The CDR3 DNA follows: TGTGCCAGCAGCCGGGCCGGACTAGCGGGAGAACGCGAGACCCAGTACTTC.

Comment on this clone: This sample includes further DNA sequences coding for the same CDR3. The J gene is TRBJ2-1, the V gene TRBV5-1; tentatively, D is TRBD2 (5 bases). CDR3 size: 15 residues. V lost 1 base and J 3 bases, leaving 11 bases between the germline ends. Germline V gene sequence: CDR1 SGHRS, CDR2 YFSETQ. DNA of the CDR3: TGCGCCAGCAGCTTGTCATTAGGAGGCTACAATGAGCAGTTCTTC. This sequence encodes CASSLSLGGYNEQFF.

The CDR3 nucleotides read TGCGCCAGCAGCTTGGCGGCGGCAGCTAGCACAGATACGCAGTATTTT. It codes for CASSLAAAASTDTQYF. This sequence joins TRBV5-1 and TRBJ2-3; D unclear. The CDR3 loop spans 16 amino acids. The V end lost 0 bases, the J end lost 0 bases, and 11 bases lay between the germline ends. Germline CDR1 and CDR2: SGHRS and YFSETQ.

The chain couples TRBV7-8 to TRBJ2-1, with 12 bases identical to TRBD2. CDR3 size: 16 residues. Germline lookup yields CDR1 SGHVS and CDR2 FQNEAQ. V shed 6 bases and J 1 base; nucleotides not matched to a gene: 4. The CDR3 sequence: CASRRLAGGSYNEQFF. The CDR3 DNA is TGTGCCAGCAGGAGGCTAGCGGGAGGGTCCTACAATGAGCAGTTCTTC.

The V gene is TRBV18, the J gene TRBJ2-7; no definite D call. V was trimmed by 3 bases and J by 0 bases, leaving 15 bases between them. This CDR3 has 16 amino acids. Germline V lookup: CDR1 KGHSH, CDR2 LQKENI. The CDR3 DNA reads TGTGCCAGCTCACCGCGGAATACTGGTTTCTCCTACGAGCAGTACTTC. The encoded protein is CASSPRNTGFSYEQYF.

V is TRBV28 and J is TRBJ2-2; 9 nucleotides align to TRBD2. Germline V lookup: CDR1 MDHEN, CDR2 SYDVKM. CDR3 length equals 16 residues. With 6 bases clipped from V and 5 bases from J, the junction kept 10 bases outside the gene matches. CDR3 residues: CASRLLPSGRTGELFF. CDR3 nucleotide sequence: TGTGCCAGCAGGCTACTCCCCAGCGGGAGGACCGGGGAGCTGTTTTTT.

The DNA for the CDR3 is TGCAGCCCGAGGACTAGCCCAGATACGCAGTATTTT. It codes for CSPRTSPDTQYF. The chain employs TRBV29-1 and TRBJ2-3; TRBD2 agrees at 8 bases. This CDR3 contains 12 residues. J was trimmed by 4 bases and V by 8 bases; bases with no gene match: 5. The germline V gene has CDR1 SQVTM and CDR2 ANQGSEA.

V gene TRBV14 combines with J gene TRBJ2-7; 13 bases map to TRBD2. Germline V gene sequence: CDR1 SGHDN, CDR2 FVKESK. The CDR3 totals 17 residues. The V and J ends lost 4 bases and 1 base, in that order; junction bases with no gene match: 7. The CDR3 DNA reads TGTGCCAGCAGCCGGTGGGGACTAGCGGGATTGTCCTACGAGCAGTACTTC. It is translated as CASSRWGLAGLSYEQYF. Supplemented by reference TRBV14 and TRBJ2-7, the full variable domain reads EAGVTQFPSHSVIEKGQTVTLRCDPISGHDNLYWYRRVMGKEIKFLLHFVKESKQDESGMPNNRFLAERTGGTYSTLKVQPAELEDSGVYFCASSRWGLAGLSYEQYFGPGTRLTVT.

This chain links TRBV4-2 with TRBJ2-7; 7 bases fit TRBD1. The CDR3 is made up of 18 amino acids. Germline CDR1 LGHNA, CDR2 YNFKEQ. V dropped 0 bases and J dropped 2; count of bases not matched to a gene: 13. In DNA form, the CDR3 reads TGTGCCAGCAGCCAAGATCACTCCCGACAGGGAATACCCTACGAGCAGTACTTC. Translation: CASSQDHSRQGIPYEQYF.

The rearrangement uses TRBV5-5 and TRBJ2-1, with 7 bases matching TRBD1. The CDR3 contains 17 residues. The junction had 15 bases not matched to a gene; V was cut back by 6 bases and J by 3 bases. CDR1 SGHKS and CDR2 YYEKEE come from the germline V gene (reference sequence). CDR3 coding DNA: TGTGCCAGCATCGATCACCCGGGACAGAGTTTCTACAATGAGCAGTTCTTC. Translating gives CASIDHPGQSFYNEQFF.